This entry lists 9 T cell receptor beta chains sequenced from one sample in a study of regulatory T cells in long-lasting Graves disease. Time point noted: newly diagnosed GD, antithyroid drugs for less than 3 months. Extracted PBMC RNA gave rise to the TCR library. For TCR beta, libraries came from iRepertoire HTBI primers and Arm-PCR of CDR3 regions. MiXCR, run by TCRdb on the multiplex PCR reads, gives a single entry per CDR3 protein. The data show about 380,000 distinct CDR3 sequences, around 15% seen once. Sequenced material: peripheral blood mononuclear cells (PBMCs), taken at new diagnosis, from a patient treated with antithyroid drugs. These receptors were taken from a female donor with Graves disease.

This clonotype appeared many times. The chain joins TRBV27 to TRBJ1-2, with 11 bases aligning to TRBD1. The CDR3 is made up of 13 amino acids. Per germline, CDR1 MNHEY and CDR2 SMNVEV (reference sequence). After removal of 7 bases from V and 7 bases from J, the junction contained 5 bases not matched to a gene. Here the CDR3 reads CASKRTGGVGYTF. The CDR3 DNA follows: TGTGCCAGCAAGCGGACAGGGGGCGTTGGCTACACCTTC.

CDR3 loop: CASSLAAGTVRYEQYF. In DNA, the CDR3 is TGTGCCAGCAGCTTAGCCGCCGGGACAGTGAGGTACGAGCAGTACTTC. V and J are TRBV7-8 and TRBJ2-7; 7 nucleotides line up with TRBD1. This CDR3 is 16 amino acids long. Germline values: CDR1 SGHVS, CDR2 FQNEAQ. Trimming took 0 bases from V and 4 from J; bases not matched to a gene: 9. Looking up the rest from reference TRBV7-8 and TRBJ2-7 gives the full variable domain: GAGVSQSPRYKVAKRGQDVALRCDPISGHVSLFWYQQALGQGPEFLTYFQNEAQLDKSGLPSDRFFAERPEGSVSTLKIQRTQQEDSAVYLCASSLAAGTVRYEQYFGPGTRLTVT.

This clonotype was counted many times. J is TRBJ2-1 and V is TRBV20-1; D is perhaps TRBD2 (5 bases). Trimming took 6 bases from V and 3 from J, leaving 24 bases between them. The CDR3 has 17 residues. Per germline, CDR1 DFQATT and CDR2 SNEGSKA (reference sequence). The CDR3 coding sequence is TGCAGTGCCCCCCCCCGGACTGCGAAAATTCTCTACAATGAGCAGTTCTTC. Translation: CSAPPRTAKILYNEQFF.

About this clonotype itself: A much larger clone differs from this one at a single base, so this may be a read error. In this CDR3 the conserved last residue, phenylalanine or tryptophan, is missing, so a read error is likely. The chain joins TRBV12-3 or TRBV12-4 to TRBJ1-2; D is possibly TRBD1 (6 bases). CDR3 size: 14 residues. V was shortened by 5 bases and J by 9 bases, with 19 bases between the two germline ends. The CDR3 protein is CASSQGQLGPSYTL. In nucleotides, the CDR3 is TGTGCCAGCAGTCAAGGACAGCTTGGACCTAGCTACACCCTC.

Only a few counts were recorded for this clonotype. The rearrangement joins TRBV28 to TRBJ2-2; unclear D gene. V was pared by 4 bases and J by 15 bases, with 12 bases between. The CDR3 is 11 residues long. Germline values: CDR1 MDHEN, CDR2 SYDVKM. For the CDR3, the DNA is TGTGCCAGCAGTTCCGGGCCCCTCATGTTTTTT. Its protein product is CASSSGPLMFF.

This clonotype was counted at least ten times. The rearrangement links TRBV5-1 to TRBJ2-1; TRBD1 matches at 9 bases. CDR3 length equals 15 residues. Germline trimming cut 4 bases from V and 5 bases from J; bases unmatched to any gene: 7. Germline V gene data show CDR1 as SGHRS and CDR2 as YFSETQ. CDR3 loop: CASSLGQGGNNEQFF. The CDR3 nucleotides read TGCGCCAGCAGCCTGGGACAGGGTGGCAACAATGAGCAGTTCTTC.

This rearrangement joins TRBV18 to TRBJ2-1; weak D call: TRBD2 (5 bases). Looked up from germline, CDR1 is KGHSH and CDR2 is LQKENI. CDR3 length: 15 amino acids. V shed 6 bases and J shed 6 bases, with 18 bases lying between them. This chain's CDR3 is CASSVTIKGVNEQFF. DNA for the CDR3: TGTGCCAGCTCGGTGACTATAAAGGGCGTCAATGAGCAGTTCTTC.

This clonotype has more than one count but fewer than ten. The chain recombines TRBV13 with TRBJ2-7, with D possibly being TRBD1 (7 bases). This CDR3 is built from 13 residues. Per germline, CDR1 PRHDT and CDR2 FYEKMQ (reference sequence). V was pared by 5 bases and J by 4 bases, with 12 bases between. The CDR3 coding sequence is TGTGCCAGCAGCCCACAGGGGAGGTACGAGCAGTACTTC. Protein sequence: CASSPQGRYEQYF.

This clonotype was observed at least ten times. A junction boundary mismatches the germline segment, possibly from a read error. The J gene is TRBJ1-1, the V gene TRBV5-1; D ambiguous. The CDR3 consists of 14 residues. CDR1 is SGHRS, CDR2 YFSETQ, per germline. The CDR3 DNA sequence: TGTGCCAGCAGCCAAACCGGCTCTAACACTGAAGCTTTCTTT. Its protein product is CASSQTGSNTEAFF. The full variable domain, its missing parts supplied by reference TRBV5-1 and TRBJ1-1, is KAGVTQTPRYLIKTRGQQVTLSCSPISGHRSVSWYQQTPGQGLQFLFEYFSETQRNKGNFPGRFSGRQFSNSRSEMNVSTLELGDSALYLCASSQTGSNTEAFFGQGTRLTVV.